These 7 T cell receptor beta chains were all obtained from the same sample, sequenced in a study of CD8+CD57+ T cells in acquired aplastic anemia. The study profiled TCR beta VDJ and CDR3 using genomic DNA as template. MiXCR was run by TCRdb on the reads, yielding one entry per CDR3 protein. The data hold roughly 130,000 distinct CDR3 sequences, with around 48% observed a single time. Sequences were obtained from sorted CD4+, CD8+, or CD8+CD57+ T cells (not recorded which) from PBMCs. These receptors all stem from a human donor in good health, serving as a control.

The rearrangement uses TRBV9 and TRBJ2-3; possibly TRBD2 for D (6 bases). Deletions cut 0 bases from V and 4 bases from J, with 12 bases between. Germline CDR1 SGDLS, CDR2 YYNGEE. This CDR3 is 15 amino acids long. CDR3 loop: CASSVGAGTADTQYF. The CDR3 DNA sequence: TGTGCCAGCAGCGTAGGCGCGGGGACCGCAGATACGCAGTATTTT.

The sample holds one count of this clonotype. The gene calls are TRBV5-1 and TRBJ1-1; the D gene is possibly TRBD1 (5 bases). The CDR3 contains 15 residues. The V end was cut by 4 bases, the J end by 3 bases, with 16 bases between. From germline, CDR1 is SGHRS and CDR2 YFSETQ. The CDR3 loop reads CASSPTQGRDTEAFF. In DNA, the CDR3 is TGCGCCAGCAGCCCCACCCAGGGAAGGGACACTGAAGCTTTCTTT.

The V call is TRBV7-3, the J call TRBJ2-1; TRBD2 aligns across 11 bases. The CDR3 is made up of 15 amino acids. V lost 6 bases to trimming and J lost 0 bases; unmatched junction nucleotides: 1. Germline loops: CDR1 SGHTA, CDR2 FQGTGA. Here the CDR3 reads CASRLAGASYNEQFF. As DNA, the CDR3 is TGTGCCAGCAGACTAGCGGGGGCCTCCTACAATGAGCAGTTCTTC.

A note on this clonotype: The germline gene is not matched at one end of the junction; a read error may be the cause. The chain recombines TRBV25-1 with TRBJ2-3; a possible D gene is TRBD2 (5 bases). This CDR3 has 14 residues. Germline V CDR1 and CDR2: MGHDK, SYGVNS. DNA of the CDR3: TGTGCCAGCAGCGAATCATTGGGAGAAGATACGCAGTATTTT. Translated: CASSESLGEDTQYF.

Ten or more counts support this clonotype. This rearrangement joins TRBV20-1 to TRBJ2-1; TRBD2 is a possible D gene (6 bases). The V end was cut by 5 bases, the J end by 4 bases, with 12 bases between. CDR1 is DFQATT and CDR2 is SNEGSKA in the germline V gene (reference sequence). This CDR3 comprises 13 residues. In DNA form, the CDR3 reads TGCAGTGCTCCGTCTAGCGCATACAATGAGCAGTTCTTC. Its protein product is CSAPSSAYNEQFF.

This clonotype was recorded at least ten times. This sequence joins TRBV2 and TRBJ1-3, with 9 bases aligning to TRBD1. Germline values: CDR1 SNHLY, CDR2 FYNNEI. This CDR3 has 17 amino acids. The J segment lost 1 base and the V segment lost 4 bases, leaving 8 bases of the junction unmatched. The CDR3 sequence: CASSVNRGLRSGNTIYF. As DNA, the CDR3 is TGTGCCAGCAGTGTAAACAGGGGGCTCAGGTCTGGAAACACCATATATTTT. Together with reference TRBV2 and TRBJ1-3, the CDR3 gives the full variable domain: EPEVTQTPSHQVTQMGQEVILRCVPISNHLYFYWYRQILGQKVEFLVSFYNNEISEKSEIFDDQFSVERPDGSNFTLKIRSTKLEDSAMYFCASSVNRGLRSGNTIYFGEGSWLTVV.

The rearrangement uses TRBV7-2 and TRBJ2-3; possibly TRBD2 for D (5 bases). V was pared by 5 bases and J by 5 bases, with 8 bases between. CDR1 is SGHTA and CDR2 is FQGNSA in the germline V gene. This CDR3 is built from 12 residues. The CDR3 reads CASSGRLDTQYF. CDR3 nucleotide sequence: TGTGCCAGCAGCGGGAGACTAGATACGCAGTATTTT.